This T cell receptor beta chain was obtained from a study of control samples from healthy donors and cancer patients. This clone showed up just a few times. Other DNA sequences of this sample code for an identical CDR3. Some clones are missing from TCRdb's copy, which holds only in-frame ones; the method was immunoSEQ multiplex PCR. The sample lists 50,000 to 75,000 clones, approximately 85% occurring once. V was shortened by 4 bases and J by 5 bases, with 8 bases between the two germline ends. This CDR3 comprises 13 residues. CDR1 KGHDR and CDR2 SFDVKD come from the germline V gene. V and J are TRBV24-1 and TRBJ1-5; no definite D call. The sample consisted of blood. This clonotype was obtained from a man aged 40-49 years in good health. As DNA, the CDR3 is TGTGCCACCAGTGACCGTGGAGATCAGCCCCAGCATTTT. As protein: CATSDRGDQPQHF.